Each of the 18 T cell receptor beta chains below was sequenced from the same sample in a study of technical replicates of blood from several donors. Measured with immunoSEQ multiplex PCR; TCRdb has only the in-frame clones, and not every one. The sample lists about 82,000 clones, 96% occurring once. Sequences were obtained from T cells isolated from PBMCs. These receptors all stem from a human donor in good health.

This clone appeared a single time. The gene calls are TRBV7-2 and TRBJ2-6, with unresolved D. Per germline, CDR1 SGHTA and CDR2 FQGNSA. The ends were cut back, 3 bases at V and 2 bases at J, with 5 bases in the middle. This CDR3 is 14 amino acids long. This CDR3 is CASSFSAGANVLTF. The CDR3 nucleotides read TGTGCCAGCAGCTTTTCCGCTGGGGCCAACGTCCTGACTTTC.

The V gene is TRBV14, the J gene TRBJ2-7, with 8 bases lining up with TRBD2. Germline CDR1 reads SGHDN; CDR2 reads FVKESK. The CDR3 runs 15 residues. V shed 3 bases, J shed 6 bases, and the junction held 10 bases outside the gene matches. The CDR3 region has the DNA TGTGCCAGCAGCCACTCGGGGGGGCTCCCTCGCGAGCAGTACTTC. This gives the protein CASSHSGGLPREQYF.

The V gene is TRBV29-1, the J gene TRBJ1-2; D might be TRBD1 (5 bases). Germline-derived CDR1 and CDR2 are SQVTM and ANQGSEA. The CDR3 has 13 amino acids. The CDR3 nucleotides are TGCCGATCCAAGTGGGCGGGGGAGTGGGGCTACACCTTC. This sequence encodes CRSKWAGEWGYTF.

This clone was counted a single time. The V gene is TRBV27, the J gene TRBJ2-1; TRBD2 agrees at 8 bases. The germline gives CDR1 MNHEY, CDR2 SMNVEV (reference sequence). The junction had 5 bases not matched to a gene; V was cut back by 5 bases and J by 2 bases. The CDR3 is 15 amino acids. Here the CDR3 reads CASSPGTRPYNEQFF. The CDR3 nucleotides read TGTGCCAGCAGTCCCGGGACTAGGCCCTACAATGAGCAGTTCTTC.

As DNA, the CDR3 is TGTGCCAGCAGCGGACCGGGACTAGGACACAATGAGCAGTTCTTC. This translates into CASSGPGLGHNEQFF. The genes are TRBV9 and TRBJ2-1, with 8 bases aligning to TRBD2. The CDR3 contains 15 residues. CDR1 SGDLS and CDR2 YYNGEE come from the germline V gene. V was clipped by 3 bases and J by 5 bases; unmatched bases: 7.

This chain uses TRBV27 with TRBJ2-2, with unresolved D. The germline gives CDR1 MNHEY, CDR2 SMNVEV (reference sequence). The germline V and J ends were trimmed by 5 bases and 6 bases, with 13 bases remaining between them. The CDR3 spans 14 residues. CDR3 in DNA: TGTGCCAGCAGTAATATTCTAGGAGCCGGGGAGCTGTTTTTT. Translation gives CASSNILGAGELFF.

The chain uses TRBV18 and TRBJ2-7, with D possibly matching TRBD1 (5 bases). The CDR3 spans 14 residues. CDR1 and CDR2 from the germline V gene are KGHSH and LQKENI. The V gene lost 4 bases and the J gene lost 6 bases, with 16 bases spanning the gap. The CDR3 sequence: CASSRPLGPGEQYF. CDR3 DNA: TGTGCCAGCTCACGTCCGCTGGGGCCGGGCGAGCAGTACTTC. Combining the CDR3 with reference TRBV18 and TRBJ2-7 gives the whole variable domain NAGVMQNPRHLVRRRGQEARLRCSPMKGHSHVYWYRQLPEEGLKFMVYLQKENIIDESGMPKERFSAEFPKEGPSILRIQQVVRGDSAAYFCASSRPLGPGEQYFGPGTRLTVT.

The rearrangement joins TRBV19 to TRBJ1-1, with 8 bases aligning to TRBD1. The J segment lost 0 bases and the V segment lost 4 bases, leaving 22 bases of the junction unmatched. Germline CDR1 LNHDA, CDR2 SQIVND (reference sequence). This CDR3 region has 21 residues. The DNA for the CDR3 is TGTGCCAGTAGTAGTATGGTAGGGGCAGGGGGCGCCTATGAGATGAACACTGAAGCTTTCTTT. Its protein product is CASSSMVGAGGAYEMNTEAFF.

A single count supports this clone. The chain's CDR3 is CASSISAGGAGELFF. The CDR3 coding sequence is TGTGCCAGCAGCATCTCAGCGGGAGGAGCCGGGGAGCTGTTTTTT. V is TRBV9 and J is TRBJ2-2, with 9 nucleotides matching TRBD2. The CDR3 covers 15 residues. With V trimmed by 4 bases and J by 6 bases, 7 bases remained unmatched. The germline gives CDR1 SGDLS, CDR2 YYNGEE.

The chain combines TRBV7-9 with TRBJ2-5; the match to TRBD1 covers 9 bases. This CDR3 is 15 amino acids long. J lost 0 bases, V lost 5 bases, and 4 bases had no gene match. Germline V gives CDR1 SEHNR, CDR2 FQNEAQ (reference sequence). CDR3 sequence reads: CASSPRDRDQETQYF. In DNA form, the CDR3 reads TGTGCCAGCAGCCCTCGGGACAGGGACCAAGAGACCCAGTACTTC.

The J gene is TRBJ2-5, the V gene TRBV25-1, with D maybe TRBD2 (6 bases). The V gene lost 0 bases and the J gene lost 4 bases, with 15 bases spanning the gap. This CDR3 has 16 amino acids. Germline CDR1 reads MGHDK; CDR2 reads SYGVNS. The CDR3: CASSEYIADRGETQYF. The CDR3 DNA reads as TGTGCCAGCAGTGAATATATAGCGGATAGGGGAGAGACCCAGTACTTC.

J is TRBJ2-5 and V is TRBV5-4; TRBD1 agrees at 8 bases. V lost 4 bases, J lost 5 bases, and 4 bases stayed unmatched. The germline V gene encodes CDR1 SGHNT and CDR2 YYREEE (reference sequence). The CDR3 runs to 13 residues. CDR3 coding DNA: TGTGCCAGCAGCCTTGACAGGGGTGAGACCCAGTACTTC. As protein: CASSLDRGETQYF.

This chain links TRBV9 with TRBJ1-1, with TRBD1 matching 8 bases. CDR3 length equals 16 residues. V shed 3 bases and J 4 bases; nucleotides not matched to a gene: 11. Germline loops: CDR1 SGDLS, CDR2 YYNGEE. The CDR3 here is CASSASGTGGSTEAFF. The CDR3 nucleotides read TGTGCCAGCAGCGCCTCCGGGACAGGTGGCAGCACTGAAGCTTTCTTT.

The J gene is TRBJ1-5, the V gene TRBV6-6; no clear D. Germline V CDR1 and CDR2: MNHNY, SVGAGI (reference sequence). Deletions cut 4 bases from V and 7 bases from J, with 14 bases between. The CDR3 totals 14 residues. CDR3 sequence reads: CASSSPSVRQPQHF. The DNA for the CDR3 is TGTGCCAGCAGTTCTCCTTCGGTACGACAGCCCCAGCATTTT.

This chain connects TRBV27 to TRBJ2-1; 10 nucleotides align to TRBD2. Germline V gives CDR1 MNHEY, CDR2 SMNVEV (reference sequence). The CDR3 is made up of 14 amino acids. V lost 10 bases and J lost 0; bases outside the gene matches: 3. The CDR3 nucleotides read TGTGCCACTTCTAGCGGGAGCTCCTACAATGAGCAGTTCTTC. It codes for CATSSGSSYNEQFF.

The chain uses TRBV10-3 and TRBJ2-1, with 7 bases matching TRBD2. V was pared by 3 bases and J by 0 bases, with 2 bases of the junction left unmatched. Germline values: CDR1 ENHRY, CDR2 SYGVKD. This CDR3 spans 15 amino acids. CDR3 protein: CAISESGTSYNEQFF. Written as DNA, the CDR3 is TGTGCCATCAGTGAAAGCGGGACCTCCTACAATGAGCAGTTCTTC.

The chain is built from TRBV27 and TRBJ2-1; D gene uncertain. The CDR3 runs to 11 residues. CDR1 is MNHEY and CDR2 is SMNVEV in the germline V gene (reference sequence). The ends were cut back, 6 bases at V and 3 bases at J, with 3 bases in the middle. CDR3 sequence: CASSLYNEQFF. The DNA for the CDR3 is TGTGCCAGCAGCCTCTACAATGAGCAGTTCTTC.

Remarks on this clone: Germline is not matched at one junction end, which may reflect a read error. The gene calls are TRBV30 and TRBJ2-2, with a possible D match to TRBD2 (5 bases). The germline CDR1 and CDR2 sequences are GTSNPN and SVGIG (reference sequence). The CDR3 covers 13 residues. CDR3 in amino acids: CAWGRANTGELLF. The CDR3 nucleotides read TGTGCCTGGGGGAGAGCGAACACCGGGGAGCTGCTTTTT.